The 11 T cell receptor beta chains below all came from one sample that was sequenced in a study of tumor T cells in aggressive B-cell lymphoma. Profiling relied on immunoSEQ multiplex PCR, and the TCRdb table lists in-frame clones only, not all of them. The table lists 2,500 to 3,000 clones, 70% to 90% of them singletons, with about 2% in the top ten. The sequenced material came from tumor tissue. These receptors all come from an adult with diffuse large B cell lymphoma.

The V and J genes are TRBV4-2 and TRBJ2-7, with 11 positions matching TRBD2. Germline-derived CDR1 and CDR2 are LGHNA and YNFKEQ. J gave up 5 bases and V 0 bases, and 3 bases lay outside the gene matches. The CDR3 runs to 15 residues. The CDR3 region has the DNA TGTGCCAGCAGCCAAGAACTAGCGGGGGCAAACGAGCAGTACTTC. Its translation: CASSQELAGANEQYF.

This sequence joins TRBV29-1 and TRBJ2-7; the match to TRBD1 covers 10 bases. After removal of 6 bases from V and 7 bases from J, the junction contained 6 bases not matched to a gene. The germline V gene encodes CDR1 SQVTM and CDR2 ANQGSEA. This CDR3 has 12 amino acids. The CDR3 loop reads CSVGDRGQEQYF. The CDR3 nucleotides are TGCAGCGTGGGTGACAGGGGGCAGGAGCAGTACTTC.

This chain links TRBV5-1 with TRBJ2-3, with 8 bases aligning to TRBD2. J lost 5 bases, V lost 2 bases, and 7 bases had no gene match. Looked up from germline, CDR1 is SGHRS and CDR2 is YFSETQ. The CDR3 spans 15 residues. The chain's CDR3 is CASSFSGILGDTQYF. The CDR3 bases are TGCGCCAGCAGCTTTAGCGGGATTCTCGGAGATACGCAGTATTTT.

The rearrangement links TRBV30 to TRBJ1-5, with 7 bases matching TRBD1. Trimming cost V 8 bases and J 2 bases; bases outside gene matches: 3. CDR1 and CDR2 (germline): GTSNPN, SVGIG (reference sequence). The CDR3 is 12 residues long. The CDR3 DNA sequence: TGTGCCGTAGACAGGGGCAATCAGCCCCAGCATTTT. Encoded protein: CAVDRGNQPQHF. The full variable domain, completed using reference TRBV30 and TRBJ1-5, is SQTIHQWPATLVQPVGSPLSLECTVEGTSNPNLYWYRQAAGRGLQLLFYSVGIGQISSEVPQNLSASRPQDRQFILSSKKLLLSDSGFYLCAVDRGNQPQHFGDGTRLSIL.

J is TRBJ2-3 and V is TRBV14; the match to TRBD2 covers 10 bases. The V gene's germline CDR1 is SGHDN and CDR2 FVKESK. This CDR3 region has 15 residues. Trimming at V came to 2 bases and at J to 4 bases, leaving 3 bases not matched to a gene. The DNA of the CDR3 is TGTGCCAGCAGCCAATTTAGCGGGGGGTCAGATACGCAGTATTTT. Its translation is CASSQFSGGSDTQYF.

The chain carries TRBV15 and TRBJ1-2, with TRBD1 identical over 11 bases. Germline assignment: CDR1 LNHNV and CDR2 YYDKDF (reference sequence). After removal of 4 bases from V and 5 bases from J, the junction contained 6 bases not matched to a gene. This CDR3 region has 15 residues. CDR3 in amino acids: CATSKRDRGVYGYTF. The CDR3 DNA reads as TGTGCCACCAGCAAGCGGGACAGGGGGGTTTATGGCTACACCTTC.

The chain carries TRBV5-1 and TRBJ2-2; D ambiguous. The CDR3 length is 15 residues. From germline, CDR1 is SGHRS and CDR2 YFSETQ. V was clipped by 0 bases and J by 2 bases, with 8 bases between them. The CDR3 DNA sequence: TGCGCCAGCAGCTTGGTAGAGAGAAACACCGGGGAGCTGTTTTTT. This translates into CASSLVERNTGELFF.

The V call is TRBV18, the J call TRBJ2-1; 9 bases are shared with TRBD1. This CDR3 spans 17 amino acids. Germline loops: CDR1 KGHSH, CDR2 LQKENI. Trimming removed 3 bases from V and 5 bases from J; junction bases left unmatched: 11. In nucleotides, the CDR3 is TGTGCCAGCTCACCCGGGACCGGGACAGGGTACCACAATGAGCAGTTCTTC. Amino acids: CASSPGTGTGYHNEQFF.

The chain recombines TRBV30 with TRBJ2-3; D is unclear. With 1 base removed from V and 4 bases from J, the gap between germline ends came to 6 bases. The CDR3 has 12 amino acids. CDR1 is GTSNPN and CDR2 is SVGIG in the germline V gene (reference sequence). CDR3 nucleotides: TGTGCCTGGAGTGGGGCCCCAGATACGCAGTATTTT. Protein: CAWSGAPDTQYF.

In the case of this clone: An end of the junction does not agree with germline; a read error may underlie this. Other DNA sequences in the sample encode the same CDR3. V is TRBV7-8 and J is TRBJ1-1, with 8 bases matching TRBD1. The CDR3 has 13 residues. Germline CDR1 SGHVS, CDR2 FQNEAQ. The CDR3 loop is CASTRGLVTEAFF. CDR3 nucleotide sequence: TGTGCCAGCACCAGGGGGCTCGTCACTGAAGCCTTCTTT.

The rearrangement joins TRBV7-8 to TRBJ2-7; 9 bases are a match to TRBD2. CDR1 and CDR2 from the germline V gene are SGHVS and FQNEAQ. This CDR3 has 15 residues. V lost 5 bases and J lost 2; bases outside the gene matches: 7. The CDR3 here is CASSPRTSEAYEQYF. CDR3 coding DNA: TGTGCCAGCAGCCCAAGGACTAGCGAGGCCTACGAGCAGTACTTC. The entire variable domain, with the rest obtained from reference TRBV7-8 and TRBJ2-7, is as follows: GAGVSQSPRYKVAKRGQDVALRCDPISGHVSLFWYQQALGQGPEFLTYFQNEAQLDKSGLPSDRFFAERPEGSVSTLKIQRTQQEDSAVYLCASSPRTSEAYEQYFGPGTRLTVT.